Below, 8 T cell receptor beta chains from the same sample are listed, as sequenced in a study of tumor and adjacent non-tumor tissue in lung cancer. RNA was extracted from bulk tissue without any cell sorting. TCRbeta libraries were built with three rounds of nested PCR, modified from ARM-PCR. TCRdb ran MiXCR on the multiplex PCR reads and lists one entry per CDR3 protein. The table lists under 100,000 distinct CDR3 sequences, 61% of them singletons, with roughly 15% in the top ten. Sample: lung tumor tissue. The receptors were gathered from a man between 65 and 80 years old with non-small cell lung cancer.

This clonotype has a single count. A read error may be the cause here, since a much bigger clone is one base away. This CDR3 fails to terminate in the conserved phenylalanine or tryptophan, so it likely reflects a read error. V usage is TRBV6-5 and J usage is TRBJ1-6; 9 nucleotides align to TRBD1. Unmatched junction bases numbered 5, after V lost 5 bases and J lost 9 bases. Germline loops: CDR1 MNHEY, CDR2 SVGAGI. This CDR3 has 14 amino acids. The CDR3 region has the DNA TGTGCCAGCAGTGGGACAGGGAACGCTTCACCCCTCCACTCT. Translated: CASSGTGNASPLHS.

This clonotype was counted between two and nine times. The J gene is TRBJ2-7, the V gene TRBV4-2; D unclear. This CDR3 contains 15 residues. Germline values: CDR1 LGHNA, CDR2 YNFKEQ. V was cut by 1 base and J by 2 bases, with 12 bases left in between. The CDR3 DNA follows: TGTGCCAGCAGCCAAGCGCCTAGTGGACCCTACGAGCAGTACTTC. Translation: CASSQAPSGPYEQYF.

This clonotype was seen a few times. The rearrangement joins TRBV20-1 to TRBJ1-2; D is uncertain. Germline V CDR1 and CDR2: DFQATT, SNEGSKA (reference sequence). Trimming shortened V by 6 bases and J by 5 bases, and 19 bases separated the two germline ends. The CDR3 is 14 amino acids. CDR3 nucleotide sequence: TGCAGTGCACCGAACAGACACGAACTTTATGGCTACACCTTC. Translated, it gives CSAPNRHELYGYTF.

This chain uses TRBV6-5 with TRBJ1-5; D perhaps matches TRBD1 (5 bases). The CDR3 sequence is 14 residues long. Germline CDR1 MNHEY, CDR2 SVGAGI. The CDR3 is CVTSRVKGNQPQHF. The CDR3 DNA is TGTGTCACCAGCAGGGTGAAAGGAAATCAGCCCCAGCATTTT.

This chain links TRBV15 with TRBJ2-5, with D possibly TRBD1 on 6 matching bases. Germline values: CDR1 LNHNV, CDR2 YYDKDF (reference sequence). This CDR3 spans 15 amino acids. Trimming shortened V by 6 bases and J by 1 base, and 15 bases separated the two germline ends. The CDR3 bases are TGTGCCACCAGATCCCCCGGCAGGGGCCAAGAGACCCAGTACTTC. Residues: CATRSPGRGQETQYF.

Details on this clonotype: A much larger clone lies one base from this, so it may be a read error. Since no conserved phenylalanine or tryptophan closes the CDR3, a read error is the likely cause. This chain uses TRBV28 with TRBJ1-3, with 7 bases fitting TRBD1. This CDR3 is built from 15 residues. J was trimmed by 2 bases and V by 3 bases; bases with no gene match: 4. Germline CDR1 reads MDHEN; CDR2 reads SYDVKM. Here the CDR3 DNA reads TGTGCCAGCAGTTTCAGGGGGATGCCTGGAAACACCATATATTCT. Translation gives CASSFRGMPGNTIYS.

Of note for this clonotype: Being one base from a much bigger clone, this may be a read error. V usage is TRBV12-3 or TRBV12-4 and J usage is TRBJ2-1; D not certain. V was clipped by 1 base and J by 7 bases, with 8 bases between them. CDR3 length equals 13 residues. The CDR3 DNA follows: TGTGCCAGCAGTTTAGGCCAGAAAAATGAGCAGTTCTTC. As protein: CASSLGQKNEQFF.

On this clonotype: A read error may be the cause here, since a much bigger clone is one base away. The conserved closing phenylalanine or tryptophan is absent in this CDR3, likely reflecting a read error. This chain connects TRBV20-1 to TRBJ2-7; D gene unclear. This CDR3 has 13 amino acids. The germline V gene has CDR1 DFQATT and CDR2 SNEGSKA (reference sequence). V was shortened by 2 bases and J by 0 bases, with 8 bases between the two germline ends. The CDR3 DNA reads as TGCAGTGCTAGACCACTTCTCTCCTACGAGCAGTACTTG. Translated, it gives CSARPLLSYEQYL.